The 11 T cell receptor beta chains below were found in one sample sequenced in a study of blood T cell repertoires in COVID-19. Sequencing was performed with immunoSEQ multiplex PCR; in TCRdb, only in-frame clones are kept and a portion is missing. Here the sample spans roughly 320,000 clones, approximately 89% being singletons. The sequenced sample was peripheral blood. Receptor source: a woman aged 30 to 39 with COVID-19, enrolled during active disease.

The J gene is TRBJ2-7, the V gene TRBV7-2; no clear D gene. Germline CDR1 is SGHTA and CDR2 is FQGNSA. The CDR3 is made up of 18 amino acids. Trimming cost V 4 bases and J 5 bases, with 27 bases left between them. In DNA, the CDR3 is TGTGCCAGCAGCTCGGCCCTAGGATTCTTTTCTTCTGGTCACGAGCAGTACTTC. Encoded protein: CASSSALGFFSSGHEQYF.

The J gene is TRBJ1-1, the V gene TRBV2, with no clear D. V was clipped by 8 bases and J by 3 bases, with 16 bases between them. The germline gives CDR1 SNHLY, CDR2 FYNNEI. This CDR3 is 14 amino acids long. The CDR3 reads CASLAEGVDTEAFF. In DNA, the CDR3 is TGTGCCAGCCTCGCCGAGGGAGTTGACACTGAAGCTTTCTTT.

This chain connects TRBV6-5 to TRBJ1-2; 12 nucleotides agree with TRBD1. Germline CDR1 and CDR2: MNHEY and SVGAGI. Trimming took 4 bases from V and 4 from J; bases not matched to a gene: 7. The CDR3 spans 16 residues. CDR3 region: CASSWTGTGGPYGYTF. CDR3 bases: TGTGCCAGCAGTTGGACCGGGACAGGGGGCCCCTATGGCTACACCTTC.

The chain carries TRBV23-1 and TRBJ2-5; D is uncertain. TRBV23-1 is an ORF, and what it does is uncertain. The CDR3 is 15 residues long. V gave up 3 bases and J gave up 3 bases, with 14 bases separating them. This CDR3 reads CASSHRGGYKETQYF. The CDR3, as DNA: TGCGCCAGCAGTCACCGAGGTGGATATAAAGAGACCCAGTACTTC.

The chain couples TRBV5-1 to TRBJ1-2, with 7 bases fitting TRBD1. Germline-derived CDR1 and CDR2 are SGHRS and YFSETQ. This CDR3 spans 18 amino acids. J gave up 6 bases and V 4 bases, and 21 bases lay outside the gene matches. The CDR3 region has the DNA TGCGCCAGCAGCCGCGAGACCCCCACAGGGGCCCTCTTGGATGGCTACACCTTC. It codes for CASSRETPTGALLDGYTF.

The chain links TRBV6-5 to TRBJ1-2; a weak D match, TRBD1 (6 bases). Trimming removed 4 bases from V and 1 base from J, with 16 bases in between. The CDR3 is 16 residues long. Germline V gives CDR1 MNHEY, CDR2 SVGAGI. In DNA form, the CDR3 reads TGTGCCAGCAGTTTCCTATCACAGGGTTATAACTATGGCTACACCTTC. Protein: CASSFLSQGYNYGYTF.

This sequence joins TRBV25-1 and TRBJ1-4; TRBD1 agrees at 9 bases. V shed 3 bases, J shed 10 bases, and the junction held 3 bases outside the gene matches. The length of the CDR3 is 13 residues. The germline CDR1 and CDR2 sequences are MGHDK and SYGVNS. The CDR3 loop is CASSEMGQGKLFF. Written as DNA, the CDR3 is TGTGCCAGCAGTGAGATGGGACAGGGAAAACTGTTTTTT.

Here the CDR3 reads CASRPLGQVNTEAFF. The DNA of the CDR3 is TGTGCCAGCAGGCCCTTAGGACAGGTGAACACTGAAGCTTTCTTT. V is TRBV2 and J is TRBJ1-1; TRBD1 agrees at 7 bases. V dropped 6 bases and J dropped 0; count of bases not matched to a gene: 7. The CDR3 is 15 residues long. Per germline, CDR1 SNHLY and CDR2 FYNNEI. The whole variable domain, remainder taken from reference TRBV2 and TRBJ1-1, is EPEVTQTPSHQVTQMGQEVILRCVPISNHLYFYWYRQILGQKVEFLVSFYNNEISEKSEIFDDQFSVERPDGSNFTLKIRSTKLEDSAMYFCASRPLGQVNTEAFFGQGTRLTVV.

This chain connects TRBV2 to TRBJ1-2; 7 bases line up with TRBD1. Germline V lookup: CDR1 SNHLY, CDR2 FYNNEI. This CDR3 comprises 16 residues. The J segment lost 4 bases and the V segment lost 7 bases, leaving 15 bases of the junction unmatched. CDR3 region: CASTTQGGRSFYGYTF. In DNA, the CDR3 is TGTGCCAGCACTACTCAGGGGGGACGATCTTTCTATGGCTACACCTTC.

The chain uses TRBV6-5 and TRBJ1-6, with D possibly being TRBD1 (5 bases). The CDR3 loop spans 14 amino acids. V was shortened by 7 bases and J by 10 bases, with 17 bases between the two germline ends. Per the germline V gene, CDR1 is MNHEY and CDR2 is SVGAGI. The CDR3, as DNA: TGTGCCAGCACCTCCCGGGACTCTAGCTCACCCCTCCACTTT. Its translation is CASTSRDSSSPLHF.

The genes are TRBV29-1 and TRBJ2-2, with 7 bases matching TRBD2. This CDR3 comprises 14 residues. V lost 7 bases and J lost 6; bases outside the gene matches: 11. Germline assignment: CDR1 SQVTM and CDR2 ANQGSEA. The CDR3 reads CSALHGRVAGELFF. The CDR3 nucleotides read TGCAGCGCCTTGCATGGGAGGGTCGCCGGGGAGCTGTTTTTT.